This TCR beta chain was obtained from a study of naive and memory T cell subsets. Study observations and caveats: Possibly reflecting memory cells re-expressing CD45RA, a few larger clonotypes occurred in naive repertoires, especially CD8.

CDR1 and CDR2 from the germline V gene are LNHNV and YYDKDF (reference sequence). The CDR3 loop spans 11 amino acids. Trimming shortened V by 4 bases and J by 8 bases, and 5 bases separated the two germline ends. With respect to this clonotype: Its cognate antigen is unknown.

Alpha and beta libraries were amplified separately from the second PCR onward. Two oligonucleotides, mixed equimolar, formed the beta constant-region primer covering TRBC1 and TRBC2. Ligated cDNA was amplified by four rounds of PCR with nested alpha and beta constant-region primers and SP2. TCRdb reprocessed the UMI-ligation and nested PCR reads via MiXCR and lists one record per CDR3 protein. Seen here are around 140,000 distinct CDR3 sequences, approximately 24% observed once, and the top ten hold roughly 0.1%. Sequencing used naive CD4+ T cells from blood. The chain couples TRBV15 to TRBJ1-4; unclear D gene. This receptor was taken from a human donor in good health. The CDR3 DNA sequence: TGTGCCACCAGCACTCAAGAAAAACTGTTTTTT. The encoded protein is CATSTQEKLFF.